These 32 T cell receptor beta chains originate from one sample sequenced in a study of beta chain features in type 1 diabetes. Reverse transcription of all isolated RNA meant that expressed TCRB transcripts were sequenced. The table came from immunoSEQ multiplex PCR; TCRdb's copy has only in-frame clones and leaves some out. The table records under 250,000 clones, approximately 14% of them present only once. Specimen: naive CD4+ T cells from blood. The receptor set was obtained from a woman in her thirties or forties in good health.

The chain uses TRBV7-2 and TRBJ1-6; TRBD1 matches at 9 bases. The V segment lost 5 bases and the J segment 3 bases; nucleotides outside the gene matches: 5. The CDR3 covers 16 residues. Germline CDR1 is SGHTA and CDR2 is FQGNSA. DNA for the CDR3: TGTGCCAGCAGCCCTCGGACAGGGGACTATAATTCACCCCTCCACTTT. It encodes CASSPRTGDYNSPLHF.

This clone has a handful of counts. The chain couples TRBV5-1 to TRBJ1-4; possible D gene TRBD1, 5 bases. Looked up from germline, CDR1 is SGHRS and CDR2 is YFSETQ. Trimming pared 5 bases from V and 6 bases from J, leaving 14 bases between. The length of the CDR3 is 14 residues. CDR3 loop: CASRPDGGDEKLFF. Written as DNA, the CDR3 is TGCGCCAGCAGGCCTGACGGAGGGGATGAAAAACTGTTTTTT.

This clone was picked up a small number of times. The chain combines TRBV5-4 with TRBJ2-3; D is perhaps TRBD2 (6 bases). Trimming stripped 2 bases from V and 3 bases from J, with 13 bases between. Per the germline V gene, CDR1 is SGHNT and CDR2 is YYREEE (reference sequence). CDR3 size: 15 residues. This CDR3 reads CASSLGGAGTDTQYF. CDR3 DNA sequence: TGTGCCAGCAGCTTAGGAGGGGCAGGGACAGATACGCAGTATTTT.

The V and J genes are TRBV28 and TRBJ2-3; TRBD2 matches 13 bases. V lost 3 bases and J lost 5; bases outside the gene matches: 2. CDR1 is MDHEN and CDR2 is SYDVKM in the germline V gene. The CDR3 has 15 amino acids. Here the CDR3 DNA reads TGTGCCAGCAGTTTCCGGACTAGCGGGGGAGATACGCAGTATTTT. As protein: CASSFRTSGGDTQYF.

This clone showed up just a few times. The chain joins TRBV12-5 to TRBJ2-1, with 13 bases lining up with TRBD2. J was trimmed by 6 bases and V by 6 bases; bases with no gene match: 11. The CDR3 contains 17 residues. Germline lookup yields CDR1 LGHNT and CDR2 FRNRAP. The CDR3 spells CASGTTSGGLQVNEQFF. The CDR3, as DNA: TGTGCTAGTGGCACGACTAGCGGGGGGCTCCAGGTCAATGAGCAGTTCTTC.

This rearrangement joins TRBV13 to TRBJ1-3; TRBD1 agrees at 7 bases. CDR3 length: 15 amino acids. V was pared by 5 bases and J by 2 bases, with 6 bases of the junction left unmatched. In germline, CDR1 is PRHDT, CDR2 FYEKMQ (reference sequence). The CDR3 DNA reads as TGTGCCAGCAGCCCAGACAGGGCTGCTGGAAACACCATATATTTT. Its protein is CASSPDRAAGNTIYF.

This clone appeared a few times. V is TRBV4-1 and J is TRBJ2-1, with 7 bases aligning to TRBD1. From germline, CDR1 is MGHRA and CDR2 YSYEKL. The CDR3 consists of 16 residues. V lost 1 base to trimming and J lost 0 bases; unmatched junction nucleotides: 3. CDR3 DNA sequence: TGCGCCAGCAGCCAAGGGGACAGAAGCTCCTACAATGAGCAGTTCTTC. Translated, it gives CASSQGDRSSYNEQFF.

The rearrangement uses TRBV11-1 and TRBJ2-1; 10 nucleotides align to TRBD2. This CDR3 has 16 amino acids. Germline trimming cut 4 bases from V and 6 bases from J; bases unmatched to any gene: 9. CDR1 and CDR2 (germline): SGHAT, FQDESV (reference sequence). The CDR3 reads CASSSRAGGAFNEQFF. In DNA form, the CDR3 reads TGTGCCAGCAGCTCCCGAGCGGGGGGGGCCTTCAATGAGCAGTTCTTC.

This clone occurred a few times. This rearrangement joins TRBV2 to TRBJ1-1, with TRBD1 matching 8 bases. Trimming removed 2 bases from V and 9 bases from J; junction bases left unmatched: 2. Germline values: CDR1 SNHLY, CDR2 FYNNEI. CDR3 length: 12 amino acids. CDR3 nucleotide sequence: TGTGCCAGCAGTGAAAACAGGGGGAAAGCTTTCTTT. It is translated as CASSENRGKAFF.

J is TRBJ1-4 and V is TRBV7-6; D is unclear. The CDR3 contains 15 residues. Trimming took off 2 bases at V and 8 bases at J, with 15 bases between the two ends. The V gene's germline CDR1 is SGHVS and CDR2 FNYEAQ. CDR3 sequence (DNA): TGTGCCAGCAGCTTAAACGTCGGGGTGGGAGAAAAACTGTTTTTT. Its translation: CASSLNVGVGEKLFF.

The rearrangement joins TRBV19 to TRBJ1-2; D is possibly TRBD1 (5 bases). Per germline, CDR1 LNHDA and CDR2 SQIVND (reference sequence). CDR3 size: 13 residues. V lost 5 bases to trimming and J lost 7 bases, with 14 bases between them. The CDR3 region has the DNA TGTGCCAGTAGTCCAGAGCTGCAGGGTGGCTACACCTTC. It encodes CASSPELQGGYTF.

The J gene is TRBJ1-1, the V gene TRBV10-1; 8 nucleotides agree with TRBD1. CDR3 size: 12 residues. J was trimmed by 9 bases and V by 6 bases; bases with no gene match: 6. Germline values: CDR1 WNHNN, CDR2 SYGVQD (reference sequence). CDR3 in amino acids: CASSRGQGQAFF. The DNA for the CDR3 is TGCGCCAGCAGCCGCGGACAGGGTCAAGCTTTCTTT.

The chain combines TRBV5-6 with TRBJ2-1, with a tentative D call TRBD2 (6 bases). Trimming cost V 4 bases and J 10 bases, with 12 bases left between them. Germline V gene lookup returns CDR1 SGHDT and CDR2 YYEEEE. The CDR3 sequence is 12 residues long. CDR3 sequence (DNA): TGTGCCAGCAGCCCGCGACTAGGGGAGCAGTTCTTC. This codes for CASSPRLGEQFF.

The V call is TRBV6-5, the J call TRBJ2-5; TRBD1 might be the D (6 bases). The germline V and J ends were trimmed by 4 bases and 2 bases, with 11 bases remaining between them. CDR1 is MNHEY and CDR2 is SVGAGI in the germline V gene. CDR3 length: 14 amino acids. In nucleotides, the CDR3 is TGTGCCAGCAGTTTGGGACATTTGCAAGAGACCCAGTACTTC. The encoded protein is CASSLGHLQETQYF.

This clone was detected only a few times. The J gene is TRBJ2-7, the V gene TRBV21-1; the DNA was not compared with TRBD1, the D call given in the table. TRBV21-1 is marked as a pseudogene. This CDR3 has 16 residues. CDR3 region: CASSEEDSVNSYEQYF. CDR3 DNA sequence: TGTGCCAGCAGCGAAGAGGACAGCGTCAACTCCTACGAGCAGTACTTC.

This clone was counted between two and nine times. The chain employs TRBV18 and TRBJ1-1, with TRBD1 as a possible D gene (5 bases). Looked up from germline, CDR1 is KGHSH and CDR2 is LQKENI. CDR3 length: 14 amino acids. Trimming removed 5 bases at V and 1 base at J, with 11 bases between. The CDR3 DNA reads TGTGCCAGCTCAGACCAGGGCCCGAACACTGAAGCTTTCTTT. Its translation is CASSDQGPNTEAFF.

This clone was seen only a few times. Its ends do not fully match the called genes, so a read error is possible. The gene calls are TRBV6-1 and TRBJ2-7, with TRBD1 identical over 8 bases. CDR1 and CDR2 (germline): MNHNS, SASEGT. CDR3 size: 14 residues. This CDR3 reads CASSEGQGRWEQYF. Written as DNA, the CDR3 is TGTGCCAGCAGCGAAGGACAGGGCCGCTGGGAGCAGTACTTC.

The chain combines TRBV19 with TRBJ1-5; perhaps TRBD1 as D (5 bases). The length of the CDR3 is 14 residues. Per the germline V gene, CDR1 is LNHDA and CDR2 is SQIVND (reference sequence). The V end was cut by 4 bases, the J end by 3 bases, with 10 bases between. CDR3 amino acids: CASSSRQPNQPQHF. DNA for the CDR3: TGTGCCAGTAGTAGTAGACAGCCCAATCAGCCCCAGCATTTT.

This chain links TRBV6-1 with TRBJ2-7; a possible D gene is TRBD1 (6 bases). Deletions cut 4 bases from V and 9 bases from J, with 10 bases between. This CDR3 spans 11 amino acids. The germline V gene encodes CDR1 MNHNS and CDR2 SASEGT. This chain's CDR3 is CASSGGQSQYF. CDR3 DNA: TGTGCCAGCAGTGGAGGACAGTCGCAGTACTTC.

The sample holds a few counts of this clone. V gene TRBV5-1 combines with J gene TRBJ2-7; tentative D call: TRBD2 (5 bases). V lost 0 bases and J 7 bases, leaving 11 bases between the germline ends. CDR3 length: 13 residues. Germline CDR1 reads SGHRS; CDR2 reads YFSETQ. DNA for the CDR3: TGCGCCAGCAGCTTGGTTCAGTCGGGAGAGCAGTACTTC. It yields the protein CASSLVQSGEQYF. Drawing the rest from reference TRBV5-1 and TRBJ2-7, the complete variable domain is KAGVTQTPRYLIKTRGQQVTLSCSPISGHRSVSWYQQTPGQGLQFLFEYFSETQRNKGNFPGRFSGRQFSNSRSEMNVSTLELGDSALYLCASSLVQSGEQYFGPGTRLTVT.

This clone occurred a few times. The J gene is TRBJ2-1, the V gene TRBV5-1; D is perhaps TRBD1 (5 bases). This CDR3 comprises 15 residues. The V and J ends lost 0 bases and 6 bases respectively, with 13 bases between them. Germline CDR1 and CDR2: SGHRS and YFSETQ. The CDR3 region is CASSLAQGLVNEQFF. The CDR3 region has the DNA TGCGCCAGCAGCTTGGCGCAGGGCCTGGTCAATGAGCAGTTCTTC.

The chain is built from TRBV6-5 and TRBJ2-1; tentatively, D is TRBD2 (6 bases). The V end lost 7 bases, the J end lost 7 bases, and 20 bases lay between the germline ends. The V gene's germline CDR1 is MNHEY and CDR2 SVGAGI. This CDR3 region has 15 residues. Written as DNA, the CDR3 is TGTGCCAGCACCTCCCTCGGGCGGGGTACGAATGAGCAGTTCTTC. It yields the protein CASTSLGRGTNEQFF.

About this clone: At the DNA level, this CDR3 is encoded by other sequences in the same sample as well. The V call is TRBV10-3, the J call TRBJ2-5; the match to TRBD1 covers 8 bases. Germline V gene sequence: CDR1 ENHRY, CDR2 SYGVKD. There are 13 residues in the CDR3. The J segment lost 2 bases and the V segment lost 6 bases, leaving 2 bases of the junction unmatched. As DNA, the CDR3 is TGTGCCATCAGCAGGACAGGGCAAGAGACCCAGTACTTC. It encodes CAISRTGQETQYF.

J is TRBJ2-1 and V is TRBV6-5, with 12 nucleotides matching TRBD1. J was trimmed by 7 bases and V by 4 bases; bases with no gene match: 8. The CDR3 is 16 residues long. CDR1 is MNHEY, CDR2 SVGAGI, per germline. The CDR3 DNA is TGTGCCAGCAGTTCCACCGGGACAGGGGGCTTAAATGAGCAGTTCTTC. Translating it yields CASSSTGTGGLNEQFF.

The sample holds a few counts of this clone. The CDR3 DNA reads TGCGCCAGCAGCTTCTTCGGGAGGGACACTGAAGCTTTCTTT. It yields the protein CASSFFGRDTEAFF. V is TRBV5-1 and J is TRBJ1-1, with D unclear. CDR1 SGHRS and CDR2 YFSETQ come from the germline V gene. The V end was cut by 2 bases, the J end by 3 bases, with 11 bases between. This CDR3 spans 14 amino acids. The variable domain in full, completed from reference TRBV5-1 and TRBJ1-1, reads KAGVTQTPRYLIKTRGQQVTLSCSPISGHRSVSWYQQTPGQGLQFLFEYFSETQRNKGNFPGRFSGRQFSNSRSEMNVSTLELGDSALYLCASSFFGRDTEAFFGQGTRLTVV.

This rearrangement joins TRBV5-1 to TRBJ2-1; TRBD2 matches at 12 bases. This CDR3 contains 16 residues. Germline V lookup: CDR1 SGHRS, CDR2 YFSETQ. Unmatched junction bases numbered 6, after V lost 4 bases and J lost 4 bases. The CDR3 DNA reads TGCGCCAGCAGCCCTGGACTAGCGGGACCTTACAATGAGCAGTTCTTC. It is translated as CASSPGLAGPYNEQFF.

This clone was detected a few times. V is TRBV18 and J is TRBJ1-2; D not certain. CDR3 length equals 13 residues. Trimming took off 6 bases at V and 4 bases at J, with 12 bases between the two ends. CDR1 is KGHSH and CDR2 is LQKENI in the germline V gene. CDR3 DNA sequence: TGTGCCAGCTCCCCAGAGGCCACCTATGGCTACACCTTC. Protein: CASSPEATYGYTF.

This rearrangement joins TRBV4-1 to TRBJ2-1; perhaps TRBD2 as D (7 bases). Between the trimmed V and J ends, which lost 3 bases and 0 bases, there was a span of 15 bases. Germline CDR1 MGHRA, CDR2 YSYEKL. The CDR3 length is 17 residues. CDR3 in DNA: TGCGCCAGCAGCCAGAGCGGGACACCGAGCTCCTACAATGAGCAGTTCTTC. It codes for CASSQSGTPSSYNEQFF.

In this sample, this clone turned up a few times. The chain couples TRBV19 to TRBJ2-7; TRBD2 is a possible D gene (5 bases). The CDR3 runs 15 residues. Germline assignment: CDR1 LNHDA and CDR2 SQIVND (reference sequence). Deletions cut 3 bases from V and 5 bases from J, with 17 bases between. CDR3 nucleotides: TGTGCCAGTAGTATTCGCCCCGAGGGTATGAACGAGCAGTACTTC. Translating gives CASSIRPEGMNEQYF.

This clone has just a few counts. The genes are TRBV7-8 and TRBJ1-1; no clear D. Germline V CDR1 and CDR2: SGHVS, FQNEAQ. The CDR3 runs to 14 residues. Trimming took off 1 base at V and 1 base at J, with 7 bases between the two ends. The CDR3 DNA follows: TGTGCCAGCAGCTTAGTAACCGGGAACACTGAAGCTTTCTTT. Protein: CASSLVTGNTEAFF.

This clone was seen a few times. The genes are TRBV7-2 and TRBJ2-2; D unclear. Trimming pared 1 base from V and 0 bases from J, leaving 6 bases between. The V gene's germline CDR1 is SGHTA and CDR2 FQGNSA. CDR3 length equals 15 residues. CDR3 in DNA: TGTGCCAGCAGCTTAGAGCTTTCGAACACCGGGGAGCTGTTTTTT. This translates into CASSLELSNTGELFF.

This clone occurred a few times. The rearrangement links TRBV19 to TRBJ2-1; a possible D gene is TRBD2 (5 bases). The CDR3 runs to 16 residues. CDR1 is LNHDA, CDR2 SQIVND, per germline (reference sequence). Deletions cut 7 bases from V and 0 bases from J, with 16 bases between. The CDR3 DNA sequence: TGTGCCAGTACCCCGAGAGGGTCGAGCTCCTACAATGAGCAGTTCTTC. Translation: CASTPRGSSSYNEQFF.